This TCR beta chain emerged from a study of shared clonotypes between healthy human individuals. Remarks on this clone: The target antigen is unknown.

Whole-study results and caveats: Clonotypes that were shared across a handful of donors made up approximately 5% of naive CD4 clonotypes. Clonotypes shared by all four sorted-subset donors had higher generation probabilities than non-shared clonotypes.

This CDR3 is 16 amino acids long. The V gene's germline CDR1 is SQVTM and CDR2 ANQGSEA. Trimming shortened V by 6 bases and J by 0 bases, and 15 bases separated the two germline ends. Some clones are missing from TCRdb's copy, which holds only in-frame ones; the method was immunoSEQ multiplex PCR. The sample has approximately 2.5 million clones, around nine tenths seen once. Sequencing was performed on naive CD4+ T cells sorted from blood. The subset denotes: CD45RA+ positively selected. The rearrangement uses TRBV29-1 and TRBJ2-6; D is perhaps TRBD1 (6 bases). The source of this sequence is a man in his late teens or twenties in good health. The CDR3 coding sequence is TGCAGCGTAGACCCCAGGGGAAACTCTGGGGCCAACGTCCTGACTTTC. This translates into CSVDPRGNSGANVLTF.